These 5 T cell receptor beta chains were sequenced from one sample in a study of T cell responses to AZD1222 COVID-19 vaccine. TCRdb's copy holds only in-frame clones and misses some; the assay was immunoSEQ multiplex PCR. The table lists under 150,000 clones, 75% to 95% of them singletons. Here the sequenced sample was peripheral blood, taken 28 days after the second AZD1222 dose. All receptors come from an adult who received the AZD1222 COVID-19 vaccine.

The chain is built from TRBV7-6 and TRBJ1-2, with D unresolved. The V end was cut by 5 bases, the J end by 5 bases, with 6 bases between. Germline-derived CDR1 and CDR2 are SGHVS and FNYEAQ. The CDR3 has 11 amino acids. The chain's CDR3 is CASSPLYGYTF. The CDR3 nucleotides read TGTGCCAGCAGCCCTCTTTATGGCTACACCTTC. The whole variable domain, remainder taken from reference TRBV7-6 and TRBJ1-2, is GAGVSQSPRYKVTKRGQDVALRCDPISGHVSLYWYRQALGQGPEFLTYFNYEAQQDKSGLPNDRFSAERPEGSISTLTIQRTEQRDSAMYRCASSPLYGYTFGSGTRLTVV.

The V gene is TRBV5-1, the J gene TRBJ2-3; 13 bases match TRBD2. Per the germline V gene, CDR1 is SGHRS and CDR2 is YFSETQ. This CDR3 is built from 15 residues. Trimming took 0 bases from V and 6 from J; bases not matched to a gene: 1. CDR3 DNA sequence: TGCGCCAGCAGCTTGGGACTAGCGGGAGGTGATACGCAGTATTTT. It yields the protein CASSLGLAGGDTQYF.

The chain combines TRBV5-6 with TRBJ1-2, with 9 nucleotides matching TRBD1. After removal of 4 bases from V and 7 bases from J, the junction contained 5 bases not matched to a gene. The germline V gene has CDR1 SGHDT and CDR2 YYEEEE. The CDR3 has 13 amino acids. The CDR3 DNA reads as TGTGCCAGCAGCAAGGGACAGGGCTTTGGCTACACCTTC. Encoded protein: CASSKGQGFGYTF. The variable domain in full, with the rest retrieved from reference TRBV5-6 and TRBJ1-2, is DAGVTQSPTHLIKTRGQQVTLRCSPKSGHDTVSWYQQALGQGPQFIFQYYEEEERQRGNFPDRFSGHQFPNYSSELNVNALLLGDSALYLCASSKGQGFGYTFGSGTRLTVV.

The chain employs TRBV30 and TRBJ1-2, with 8 bases fitting TRBD1. Germline loops: CDR1 GTSNPN, CDR2 SVGIG (reference sequence). The trim removed 1 base at V and 4 bases at J, leaving 5 bases unmatched. The CDR3 runs 14 residues. This CDR3 reads CAWSARGRPYGYTF. The CDR3 DNA reads as TGTGCCTGGAGTGCCAGGGGGCGCCCCTATGGCTACACCTTC. Complete variable domain (other parts from reference TRBV30 and TRBJ1-2): SQTIHQWPATLVQPVGSPLSLECTVEGTSNPNLYWYRQAAGRGLQLLFYSVGIGQISSEVPQNLSASRPQDRQFILSSKKLLLSDSGFYLCAWSARGRPYGYTFGSGTRLTVV.

The gene calls are TRBV9 and TRBJ2-1; 9 nucleotides match TRBD1. Unmatched junction bases numbered 6, after V lost 3 bases and J lost 5 bases. CDR3 length: 15 amino acids. Germline-derived CDR1 and CDR2 are SGDLS and YYNGEE. CDR3: CASSAAGQGNNEQFF. The CDR3 region has the DNA TGTGCCAGCAGCGCTGCGGGACAGGGTAACAATGAGCAGTTCTTC.